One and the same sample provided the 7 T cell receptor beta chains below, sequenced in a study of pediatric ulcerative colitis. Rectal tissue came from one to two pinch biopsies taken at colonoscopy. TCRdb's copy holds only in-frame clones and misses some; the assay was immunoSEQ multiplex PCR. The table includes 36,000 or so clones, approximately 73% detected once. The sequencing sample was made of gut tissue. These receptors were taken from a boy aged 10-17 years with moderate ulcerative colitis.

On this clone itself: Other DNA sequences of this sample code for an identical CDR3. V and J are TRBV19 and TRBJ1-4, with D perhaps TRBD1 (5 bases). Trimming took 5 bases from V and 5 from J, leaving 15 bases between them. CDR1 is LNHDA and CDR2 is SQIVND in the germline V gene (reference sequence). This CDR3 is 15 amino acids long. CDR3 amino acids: CASSYSGTGNEKLFF. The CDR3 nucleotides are TGTGCCAGTAGTTATTCCGGGACGGGCAATGAAAAACTGTTTTTT.

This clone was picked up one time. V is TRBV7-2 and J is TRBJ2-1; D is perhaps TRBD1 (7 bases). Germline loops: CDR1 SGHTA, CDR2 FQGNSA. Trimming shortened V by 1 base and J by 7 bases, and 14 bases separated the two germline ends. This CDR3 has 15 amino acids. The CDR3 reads CASSLVQGGRNEQFF. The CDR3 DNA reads TGTGCCAGCAGCTTAGTTCAGGGGGGCCGAAATGAGCAGTTCTTC.

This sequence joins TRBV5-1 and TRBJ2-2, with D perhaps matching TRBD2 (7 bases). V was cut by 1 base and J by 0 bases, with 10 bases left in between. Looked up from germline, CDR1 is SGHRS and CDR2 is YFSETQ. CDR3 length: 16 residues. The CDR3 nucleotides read TGCGCCAGCAGCTTGATAGGGGGGGCGAACACCGGGGAGCTGTTTTTT. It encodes CASSLIGGANTGELFF.

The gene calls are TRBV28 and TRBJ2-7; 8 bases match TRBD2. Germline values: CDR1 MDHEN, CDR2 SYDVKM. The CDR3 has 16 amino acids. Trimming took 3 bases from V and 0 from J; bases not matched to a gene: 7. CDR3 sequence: CASSFGAGANSYEQYF. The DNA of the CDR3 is TGTGCCAGCAGTTTTGGAGCGGGGGCCAACTCCTACGAGCAGTACTTC.

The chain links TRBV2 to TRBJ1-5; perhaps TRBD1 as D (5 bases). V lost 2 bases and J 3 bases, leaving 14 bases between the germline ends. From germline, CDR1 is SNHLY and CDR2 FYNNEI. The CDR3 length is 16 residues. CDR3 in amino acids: CASSEREGGANQPQHF. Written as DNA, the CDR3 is TGTGCCAGCAGTGAAAGGGAGGGTGGGGCCAATCAGCCCCAGCATTTT.

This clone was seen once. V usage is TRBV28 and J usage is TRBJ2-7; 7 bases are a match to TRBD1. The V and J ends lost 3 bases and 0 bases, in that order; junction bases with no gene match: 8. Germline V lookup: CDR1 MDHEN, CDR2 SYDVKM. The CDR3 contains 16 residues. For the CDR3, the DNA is TGTGCCAGCAGTTTTTCCGGGACAGCCTTCTCCTACGAGCAGTACTTC. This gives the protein CASSFSGTAFSYEQYF. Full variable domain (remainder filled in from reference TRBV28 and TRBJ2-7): DVKVTQSSRYLVKRTGEKVFLECVQDMDHENMFWYRQDPGLGLRLIYFSYDVKMKEKGDIPEGYSVSREKKERFSLILESASTNQTSMYLCASSFSGTAFSYEQYFGPGTRLTVT.

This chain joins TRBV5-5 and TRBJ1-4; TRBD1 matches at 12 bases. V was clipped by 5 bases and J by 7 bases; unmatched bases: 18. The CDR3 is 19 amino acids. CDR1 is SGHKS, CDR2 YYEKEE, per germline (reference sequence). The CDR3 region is CASRTGTGGAGSSAEKLFF. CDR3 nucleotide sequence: TGTGCCAGCAGAACCGGGACAGGGGGCGCCGGGTCTTCGGCTGAAAAACTGTTTTTT.